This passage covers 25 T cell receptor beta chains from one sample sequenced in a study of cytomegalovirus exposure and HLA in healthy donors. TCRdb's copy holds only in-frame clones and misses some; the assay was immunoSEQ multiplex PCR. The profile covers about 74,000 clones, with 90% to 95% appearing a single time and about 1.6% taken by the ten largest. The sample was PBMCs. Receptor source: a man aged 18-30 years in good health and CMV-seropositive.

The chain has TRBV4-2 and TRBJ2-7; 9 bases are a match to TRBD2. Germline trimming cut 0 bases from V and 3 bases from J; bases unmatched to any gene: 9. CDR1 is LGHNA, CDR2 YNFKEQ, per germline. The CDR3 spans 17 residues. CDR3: CASSQDYVAGDYYEQYF. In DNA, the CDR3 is TGTGCCAGCAGCCAAGATTACGTAGCGGGGGACTACTACGAGCAGTACTTC.

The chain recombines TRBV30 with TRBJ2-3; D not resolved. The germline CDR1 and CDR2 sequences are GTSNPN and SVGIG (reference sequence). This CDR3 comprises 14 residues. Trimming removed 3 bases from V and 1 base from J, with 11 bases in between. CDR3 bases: TGTGCCTGGAGGGCCCTCGTGGGCACAGATACGCAGTATTTT. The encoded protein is CAWRALVGTDTQYF. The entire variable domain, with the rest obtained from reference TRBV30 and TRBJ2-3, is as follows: SQTIHQWPATLVQPVGSPLSLECTVEGTSNPNLYWYRQAAGRGLQLLFYSVGIGQISSEVPQNLSASRPQDRQFILSSKKLLLSDSGFYLCAWRALVGTDTQYFGPGTRLTVL.

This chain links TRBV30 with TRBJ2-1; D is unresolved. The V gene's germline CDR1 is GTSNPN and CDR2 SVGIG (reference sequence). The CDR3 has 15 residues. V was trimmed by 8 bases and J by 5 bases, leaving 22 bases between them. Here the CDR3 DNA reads TGTGCCGCCGGAGTTGGTAGTTCGACGAACAATGAGCAGTTCTTC. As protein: CAAGVGSSTNNEQFF.

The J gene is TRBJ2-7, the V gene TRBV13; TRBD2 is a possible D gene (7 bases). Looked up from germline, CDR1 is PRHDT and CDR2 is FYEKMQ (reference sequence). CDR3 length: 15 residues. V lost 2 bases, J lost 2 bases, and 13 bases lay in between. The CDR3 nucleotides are TGTGCCAGCAGCTTACCGCGGGGGCAGCCCTACGAGCAGTACTTC. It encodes CASSLPRGQPYEQYF.

The CDR3 sequence is CASSSDSPTEAFF. In DNA, the CDR3 is TGTGCCAGCAGCTCTGACAGTCCCACTGAAGCTTTCTTT. The chain has TRBV14 and TRBJ1-1; maybe TRBD1 (5 bases). V lost 5 bases, J lost 4 bases, and 11 bases lay in between. Germline assignment: CDR1 SGHDN and CDR2 FVKESK. This CDR3 is built from 13 residues. The variable domain in full, with the rest retrieved from reference TRBV14 and TRBJ1-1, is EAGVTQFPSHSVIEKGQTVTLRCDPISGHDNLYWYRRVMGKEIKFLLHFVKESKQDESGMPNNRFLAERTGGTYSTLKVQPAELEDSGVYFCASSSDSPTEAFFGQGTRLTVV.

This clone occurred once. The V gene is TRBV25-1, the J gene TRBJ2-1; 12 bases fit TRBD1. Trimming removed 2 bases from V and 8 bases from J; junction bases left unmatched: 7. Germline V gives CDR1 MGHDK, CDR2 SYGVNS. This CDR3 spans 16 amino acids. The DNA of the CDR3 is TGTGCCAGCAGTGAAGCGGGACAGGGGGCTTCAGATGAGCAGTTCTTC. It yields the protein CASSEAGQGASDEQFF.

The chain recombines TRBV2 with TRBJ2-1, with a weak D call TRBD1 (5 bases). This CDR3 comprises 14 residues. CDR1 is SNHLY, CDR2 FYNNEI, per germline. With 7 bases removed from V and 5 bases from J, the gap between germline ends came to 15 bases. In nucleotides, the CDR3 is TGTGCCAGCATCCGGACACCCGACCACAATGAGCAGTTCTTC. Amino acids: CASIRTPDHNEQFF.

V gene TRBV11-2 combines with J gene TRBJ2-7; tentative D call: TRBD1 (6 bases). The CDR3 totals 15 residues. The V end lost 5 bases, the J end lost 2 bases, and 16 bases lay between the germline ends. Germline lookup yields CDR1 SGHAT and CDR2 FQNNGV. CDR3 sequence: CASSPMVQGPYEQYF. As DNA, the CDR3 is TGTGCCAGCAGCCCGATGGTACAGGGTCCCTACGAGCAGTACTTC.

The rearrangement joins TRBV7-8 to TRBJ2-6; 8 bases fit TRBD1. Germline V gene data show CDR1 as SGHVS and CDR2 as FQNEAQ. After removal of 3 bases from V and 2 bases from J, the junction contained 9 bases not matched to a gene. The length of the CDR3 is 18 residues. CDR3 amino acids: CASSFGTGKMTGANVLTF. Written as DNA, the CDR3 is TGTGCCAGCAGCTTCGGGACAGGAAAGATGACTGGGGCCAACGTCCTGACTTTC.

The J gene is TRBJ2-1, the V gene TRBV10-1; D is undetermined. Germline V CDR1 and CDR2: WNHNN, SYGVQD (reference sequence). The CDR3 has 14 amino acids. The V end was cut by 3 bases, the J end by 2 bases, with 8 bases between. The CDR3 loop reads CASSDGGTYNEQFF. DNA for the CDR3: TGCGCCAGCAGTGATGGCGGCACCTACAATGAGCAGTTCTTC.

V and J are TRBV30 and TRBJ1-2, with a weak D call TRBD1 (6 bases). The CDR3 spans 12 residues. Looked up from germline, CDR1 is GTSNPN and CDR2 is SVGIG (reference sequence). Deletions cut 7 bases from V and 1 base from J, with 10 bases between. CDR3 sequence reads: CAFRGGNYGYTF. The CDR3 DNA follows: TGTGCCTTTAGGGGGGGTAACTATGGCTACACCTTC.

The CDR3 nucleotides are TGTGCCAGCAGTGCCCTCCCGGGGACTAGCGGGAGGGGAAACACCGGGGAGCTGTTTTTT. Residues: CASSALPGTSGRGNTGELFF. This chain links TRBV6-4 with TRBJ2-2, with 16 bases matching TRBD2. V shed 4 bases, J shed 2 bases, and the junction held 10 bases outside the gene matches. CDR1 and CDR2 from the germline V gene are MRHNA and SNTAGT. The CDR3 consists of 20 residues.

CDR3 sequence: CASSSRQGAHYEQYF. The CDR3 DNA is TGTGCCAGTAGTTCCCGACAGGGGGCCCACTACGAGCAGTACTTC. The chain recombines TRBV19 with TRBJ2-7; 10 bases map to TRBD1. The CDR3 loop spans 15 amino acids. In germline, CDR1 is LNHDA, CDR2 SQIVND (reference sequence). V lost 5 bases and J lost 3; bases outside the gene matches: 7.

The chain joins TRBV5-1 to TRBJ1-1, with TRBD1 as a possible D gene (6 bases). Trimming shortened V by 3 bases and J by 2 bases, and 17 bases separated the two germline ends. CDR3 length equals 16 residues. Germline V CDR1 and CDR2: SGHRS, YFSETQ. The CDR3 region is CASSYRTGQPNTEAFF. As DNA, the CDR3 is TGCGCCAGCAGCTACAGGACCGGACAGCCCAACACTGAAGCTTTCTTT.

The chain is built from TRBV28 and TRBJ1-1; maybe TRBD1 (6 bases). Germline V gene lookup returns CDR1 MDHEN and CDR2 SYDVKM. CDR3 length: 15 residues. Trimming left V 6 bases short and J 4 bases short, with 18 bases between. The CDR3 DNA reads TGTGCCAGCAGGCAAAGGACAGTTGGAAGCACTGAAGCTTTCTTT. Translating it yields CASRQRTVGSTEAFF.

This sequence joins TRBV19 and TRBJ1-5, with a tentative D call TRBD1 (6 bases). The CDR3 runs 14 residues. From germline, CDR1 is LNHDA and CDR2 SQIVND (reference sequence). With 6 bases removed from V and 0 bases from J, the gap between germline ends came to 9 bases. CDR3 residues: CASRRTDSNQPQHF. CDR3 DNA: TGTGCCAGTAGGCGGACAGATAGCAATCAGCCCCAGCATTTT.

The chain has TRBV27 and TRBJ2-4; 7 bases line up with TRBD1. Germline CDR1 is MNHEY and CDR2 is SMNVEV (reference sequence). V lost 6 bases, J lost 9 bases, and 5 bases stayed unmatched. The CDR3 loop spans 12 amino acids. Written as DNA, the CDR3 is TGTGCCAGCAGATCCTCAGGGGGCATTCAGTACTTC. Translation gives CASRSSGGIQYF.

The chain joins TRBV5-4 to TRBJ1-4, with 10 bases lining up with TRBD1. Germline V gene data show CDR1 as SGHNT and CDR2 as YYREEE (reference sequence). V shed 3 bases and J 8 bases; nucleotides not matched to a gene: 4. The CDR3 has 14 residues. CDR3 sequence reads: CASSSQDRGEKLFF. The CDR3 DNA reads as TGTGCCAGCAGCTCCCAGGACAGGGGGGAAAAACTGTTTTTT.

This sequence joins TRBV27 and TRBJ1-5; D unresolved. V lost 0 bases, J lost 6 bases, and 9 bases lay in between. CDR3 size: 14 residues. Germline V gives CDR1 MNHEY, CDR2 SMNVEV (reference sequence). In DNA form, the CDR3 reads TGTGCCAGCAGTTTATCGAGAGGGAGTCAGCCCCAGCATTTT. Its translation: CASSLSRGSQPQHF.

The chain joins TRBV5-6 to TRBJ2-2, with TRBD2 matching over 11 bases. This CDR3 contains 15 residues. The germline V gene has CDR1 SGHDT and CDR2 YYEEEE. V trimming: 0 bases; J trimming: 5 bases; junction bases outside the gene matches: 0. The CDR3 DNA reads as TGTGCCAGCAGCTTGGGACTAGCGGGGACCGGGGAGCTGTTTTTT. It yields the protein CASSLGLAGTGELFF.

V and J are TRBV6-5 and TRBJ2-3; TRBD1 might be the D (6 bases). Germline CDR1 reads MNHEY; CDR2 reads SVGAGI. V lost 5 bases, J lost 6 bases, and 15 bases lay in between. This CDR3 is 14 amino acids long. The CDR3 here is CASSGTGRGDTQYF. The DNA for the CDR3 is TGTGCCAGCAGTGGCACAGGGAGAGGGGATACGCAGTATTTT.

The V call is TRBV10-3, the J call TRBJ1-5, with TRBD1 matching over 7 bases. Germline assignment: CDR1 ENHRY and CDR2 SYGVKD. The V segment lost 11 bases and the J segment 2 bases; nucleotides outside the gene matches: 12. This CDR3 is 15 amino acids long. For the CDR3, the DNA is TGTGCCTCACGCCGCGGACAGGACGGCAATCAGCCCCAGCATTTT. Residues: CASRRGQDGNQPQHF.

Written as DNA, the CDR3 is TGTGCCAGCAGCTTTGCCCGACAGGGGGAGCGTGAGCAGTTCTTC. Protein product: CASSFARQGEREQFF. The chain has TRBV11-3 and TRBJ2-1, with 9 positions matching TRBD1. V was clipped by 3 bases and J by 9 bases; unmatched bases: 9. The CDR3 totals 15 residues. The germline V gene has CDR1 SGHNT and CDR2 YENEEA.

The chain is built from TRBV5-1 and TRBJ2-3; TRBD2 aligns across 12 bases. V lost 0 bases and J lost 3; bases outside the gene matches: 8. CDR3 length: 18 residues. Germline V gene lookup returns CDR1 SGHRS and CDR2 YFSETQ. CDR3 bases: TGCGCCAGCAGCTTGGCGGTATCCGGGACTAGCGGGACAGATACGCAGTATTTT. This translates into CASSLAVSGTSGTDTQYF.

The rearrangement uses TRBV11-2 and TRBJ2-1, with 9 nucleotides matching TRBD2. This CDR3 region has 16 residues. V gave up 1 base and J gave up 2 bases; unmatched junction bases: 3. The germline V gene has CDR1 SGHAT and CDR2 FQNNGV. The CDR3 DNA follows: TGTGCCAGCAGCTTAGGCGCTAGCGGGACCTACAATGAGCAGTTCTTC. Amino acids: CASSLGASGTYNEQFF.